This T cell receptor (beta chain) was captured by sequencing in a study of Tregs in tolerant kidney transplant recipients. Study-level findings and limits: Nucleotide sequences could not be compared across some patients' samples due to primer changes. Biological reproducibility was not directly addressed in this study. Findings come from small patient numbers and require larger validation.

Mixed chimerism was transient after nonmyeloablative marrow transplants from related graft donors. Unstimulated Tregs (CD4+CD25+CD127-) and CD4+CD25- non-Tregs were sorted from PBMCs. V lost 5 bases, J lost 1 base, and 20 bases lay in between. The CDR3 has 17 amino acids. Germline-derived CDR1 and CDR2 are SGHTA and FQGNSA. As regards this clone: No antigen is known for it.

Generated by immunoSEQ multiplex PCR, the TCRdb table keeps only in-frame clones and is missing some. Of roughly 80,000 clones listed, roughly 91% are singletons. This sequence joins TRBV7-2 and TRBJ1-2; D not certain. Sequenced here: CD4+ T cells from blood (PBMCs), sampled 24 months after the transplant. The TCR was taken from a human patient who received a combined kidney and bone marrow transplant. Some T cells may possibly be graft donor cells. CDR3 in amino acids: CASSQPASAKRNYGYTF. CDR3 coding DNA: TGTGCCAGCAGCCAACCCGCCTCAGCGAAACGTAACTATGGCTACACCTTC.